The 28 T cell receptor beta chains in this list originate from one sample, sequenced in a study of shared clonotypes between healthy human individuals. Repertoires were generated with immunoSEQ multiplex PCR, while TCRdb's copy carries only in-frame clones and drops some. The repertoire consists of fewer than 850,000 clones, with around 96% occurring once and the leading ten covering around 0.21%. Positive CCR7 selection of CD45RO-negative cells yielded the naive CD8 cells, and terminally differentiated effector memory CD45RA+ cells were excluded. Sequencing was done on a sample of naive CD8+ T cells sorted from blood. The receptors originated from a man aged 30-40 years in good health.

The gene calls are TRBV19 and TRBJ1-2, with D unresolved. Germline CDR1 is LNHDA and CDR2 is SQIVND (reference sequence). V lost 7 bases and J lost 2, with 17 bases in between. CDR3 length equals 15 residues. CDR3 sequence reads: CASNPFGGSNYGYTF. The CDR3 region has the DNA TGTGCCAGTAATCCCTTCGGAGGATCCAACTATGGCTACACCTTC.

The gene calls are TRBV7-9 and TRBJ2-2; no definite D call. The CDR3 runs 16 residues. Germline V gene lookup returns CDR1 SEHNR and CDR2 FQNEAQ (reference sequence). V was clipped by 3 bases and J by 6 bases, with 17 bases between them. CDR3 residues: CASSFFGRHDPGELFF. The CDR3 nucleotides read TGTGCCAGCAGCTTTTTCGGGCGTCATGATCCCGGGGAGCTGTTTTTT.

DNA of the CDR3: TGCAGCGTTGAACAGCAGACAGGTCCCTCCTACGAGCAGTACTTC. This codes for CSVEQQTGPSYEQYF. This chain links TRBV29-1 with TRBJ2-7; D might be TRBD1 (6 bases). CDR3 length: 15 amino acids. Germline V gene sequence: CDR1 SQVTM, CDR2 ANQGSEA. V shed 2 bases and J shed 0 bases, with 14 bases lying between them.

V gene TRBV4-3 combines with J gene TRBJ2-4, with TRBD1 identical over 9 bases. Germline CDR1 LGHNA, CDR2 YSLEER. CDR3 length: 15 residues. V was pared by 4 bases and J by 8 bases, with 9 bases of the junction left unmatched. This CDR3 reads CASSPRGQGIDIQYF. The CDR3 nucleotides are TGCGCCAGCAGCCCTCGGGGACAGGGAATAGACATTCAGTACTTC.

V is TRBV7-2 and J is TRBJ2-3, with D possibly being TRBD1 (6 bases). CDR1 is SGHTA, CDR2 FQGNSA, per germline. This CDR3 comprises 17 residues. V lost 4 bases and J 2 bases, leaving 19 bases between the germline ends. The CDR3 here is CASSSYPSDSYTDTQYF. CDR3 DNA: TGTGCCAGCAGCTCCTACCCCTCGGACAGCTACACAGATACGCAGTATTTT.

This clone was recorded only once. The chain has TRBV7-9 and TRBJ2-1, with unresolved D. CDR1 is SEHNR, CDR2 FQNEAQ, per germline (reference sequence). The CDR3 loop spans 12 amino acids. V was shortened by 11 bases and J by 8 bases, with 16 bases between the two germline ends. The CDR3 reads CAYRSRVHEQFF. The CDR3 nucleotides are TGTGCCTATAGGAGTCGTGTGCATGAGCAGTTCTTC.

As for this clone: The sample carries other DNA sequences with the same CDR3. The V gene is TRBV27, the J gene TRBJ2-1; 7 positions match TRBD2. The J segment lost 0 bases and the V segment lost 5 bases, leaving 4 bases of the junction unmatched. The CDR3 totals 15 residues. Germline CDR1 is MNHEY and CDR2 is SMNVEV (reference sequence). The CDR3 DNA reads TGTGCCAGCAGTCTGGGCGGGAGCTCCTACAATGAGCAGTTCTTC. Its protein is CASSLGGSSYNEQFF.

The chain has TRBV27 and TRBJ1-1; tentative D call: TRBD1 (5 bases). This CDR3 is built from 13 residues. Germline CDR1 is MNHEY and CDR2 is SMNVEV (reference sequence). V was clipped by 8 bases and J by 7 bases, with 17 bases between them. CDR3 in amino acids: CASGRGGKGEAFF. The DNA for the CDR3 is TGTGCCAGCGGTAGGGGAGGGAAGGGTGAAGCTTTCTTT.

This clone was seen a single time. The chain's CDR3 is CASSWTSGSVTDTQYF. The CDR3 DNA follows: TGCGCCAGCAGCTGGACTAGCGGGAGCGTGACAGATACGCAGTATTTT. The gene calls are TRBV5-1 and TRBJ2-3; TRBD2 matches at 13 bases. CDR3 length: 16 residues. CDR1 is SGHRS and CDR2 is YFSETQ in the germline V gene. The trim removed 3 bases at V and 3 bases at J, leaving 4 bases unmatched.

The chain links TRBV4-3 to TRBJ2-7, with TRBD1 matching over 12 bases. This CDR3 is 16 amino acids long. Germline values: CDR1 LGHNA, CDR2 YSLEER. Trimming took 0 bases from V and 5 from J; bases not matched to a gene: 5. CDR3 sequence reads: CASSQDRGQGANEQYF. CDR3 sequence (DNA): TGCGCCAGCAGCCAAGATAGGGGACAGGGGGCGAACGAGCAGTACTTC.

The chain uses TRBV27 and TRBJ2-7, with D perhaps matching TRBD1 (5 bases). Germline CDR1 MNHEY, CDR2 SMNVEV (reference sequence). Trimming took off 5 bases at V and 6 bases at J, with 17 bases between the two ends. The length of the CDR3 is 14 residues. The DNA of the CDR3 is TGTGCCAGCAGTGTCAGGGATGGTTCTCTCGAGCAGTACTTC. Its translation is CASSVRDGSLEQYF.

In this sample, this clone turned up once. This sequence joins TRBV13 and TRBJ2-5; 10 bases fit TRBD2. Trimming at V came to 5 bases and at J to 4 bases, leaving 10 bases not matched to a gene. From germline, CDR1 is PRHDT and CDR2 FYEKMQ (reference sequence). The CDR3 has 16 residues. CDR3 coding DNA: TGTGCCAGCAGCACGGGACTAGCGTCGAGTATAGAGACCCAGTACTTC. Translating gives CASSTGLASSIETQYF.

With regard to this clone: Other DNA sequences in this specimen translate into the identical CDR3. The chain employs TRBV7-3 and TRBJ2-2; D uncertain. The germline V and J ends were trimmed by 5 bases and 0 bases, with 10 bases remaining between them. The CDR3 covers 15 residues. Germline V gene data show CDR1 as SGHTA and CDR2 as FQGTGA. CDR3 DNA sequence: TGTGCCAGCAGCCCCTCGGGTACGAACACCGGGGAGCTGTTTTTT. Its protein is CASSPSGTNTGELFF.

The V gene is TRBV28, the J gene TRBJ2-1; 10 nucleotides line up with TRBD2. V lost 6 bases, J lost 8 bases, and 13 bases stayed unmatched. Germline CDR1 and CDR2: MDHEN and SYDVKM. The CDR3 totals 16 residues. CDR3 DNA sequence: TGTGCCAGCAGCCAGTTAGCGGGAGGACGGTTCGATGAGCAGTTCTTC. Translating gives CASSQLAGGRFDEQFF. The whole variable domain, remainder taken from reference TRBV28 and TRBJ2-1, is DVKVTQSSRYLVKRTGEKVFLECVQDMDHENMFWYRQDPGLGLRLIYFSYDVKMKEKGDIPEGYSVSREKKERFSLILESASTNQTSMYLCASSQLAGGRFDEQFFGPGTRLTVL.

The J gene is TRBJ2-1, the V gene TRBV7-9; D remains ambiguous. Trimming pared 5 bases from V and 8 bases from J, leaving 7 bases between. Germline CDR1 and CDR2: SEHNR and FQNEAQ (reference sequence). The CDR3 covers 11 residues. This chain's CDR3 is CASSASHEQFF. CDR3 nucleotides: TGTGCCAGCAGCGCAAGTCATGAGCAGTTCTTC.

This clone appeared a single time. The chain joins TRBV19 to TRBJ1-5; D unresolved. V dropped 7 bases and J dropped 7 bases, with 14 bases sitting between them. Germline V gives CDR1 LNHDA, CDR2 SQIVND (reference sequence). The CDR3 is 13 amino acids. CDR3 in amino acids: CASTEPIGQPQHF. DNA for the CDR3: TGTGCCAGTACAGAACCAATCGGACAGCCCCAGCATTTT.

The rearrangement uses TRBV11-3 and TRBJ2-1, with 10 bases fitting TRBD1. After removal of 5 bases from V and 6 bases from J, the junction contained 4 bases not matched to a gene. CDR1 is SGHNT, CDR2 YENEEA, per germline. The CDR3 runs to 14 residues. The CDR3 spells CASSLGQGGNEQFF. The CDR3 coding sequence is TGTGCCAGCAGCCTCGGACAGGGGGGCAATGAGCAGTTCTTC. Looking up the rest from reference TRBV11-3 and TRBJ2-1 gives the full variable domain: EAGVVQSPRYKIIEKKQPVAFWCNPISGHNTLYWYLQNLGQGPELLIRYENEEAVDDSQLPKDRFSAERLKGVDSTLKIQPAELGDSAVYLCASSLGQGGNEQFFGPGTRLTVL.

J is TRBJ2-2 and V is TRBV7-8, with 7 bases fitting TRBD1. The CDR3 length is 17 residues. The V gene's germline CDR1 is SGHVS and CDR2 FQNEAQ. The trim removed 5 bases at V and 0 bases at J, leaving 9 bases unmatched. The CDR3, as DNA: TGTGCCAGCAGCGCGCCGCGACAGGGACCGAACACCGGGGAGCTGTTTTTT. As protein: CASSAPRQGPNTGELFF.

In regard to this clone: Mismatch with germline at one junction end may stem from a read error. V is TRBV18 and J is TRBJ2-7, with a weak D call TRBD2 (5 bases). The CDR3 runs 13 residues. Germline V gene lookup returns CDR1 KGHSH and CDR2 LQKENI. The CDR3 nucleotides read TGTGCCAGCTCATCACCGAGGGCCTACGAGCAGTACTTC. Protein sequence: CASSSPRAYEQYF. Full variable domain (rest looked up from reference TRBV18 and TRBJ2-7): NAGVMQNPRHLVRRRGQEARLRCSPMKGHSHVYWYRQLPEEGLKFMVYLQKENIIDESGMPKERFSAEFPKEGPSILRIQQVVRGDSAAYFCASSSPRAYEQYFGPGTRLTVT.

This sequence joins TRBV7-3 and TRBJ2-1; perhaps TRBD2 as D (6 bases). This CDR3 contains 14 residues. The germline gives CDR1 SGHTA, CDR2 FQGTGA. V lost 5 bases and J lost 6, with 14 bases in between. The DNA for the CDR3 is TGTGCCAGCAGCCCCGGGACTCGTCCCAATGAGCAGTTCTTC. Protein: CASSPGTRPNEQFF.

The chain links TRBV7-8 to TRBJ2-1; 14 bases are a match to TRBD2. Germline V gene sequence: CDR1 SGHVS, CDR2 FQNEAQ. V was clipped by 3 bases and J by 7 bases; unmatched bases: 5. The CDR3 covers 16 residues. CDR3 sequence reads: CASSFGLAGGLNEQFF. The CDR3 DNA reads TGTGCCAGCAGCTTTGGACTAGCGGGAGGTTTAAATGAGCAGTTCTTC.

The chain joins TRBV7-9 to TRBJ2-4; weak D call: TRBD2 (6 bases). CDR3 length: 17 amino acids. Germline CDR1 and CDR2: SEHNR and FQNEAQ (reference sequence). V was shortened by 5 bases and J by 8 bases, with 25 bases between the two germline ends. CDR3 sequence: CASSPPGSSASRDIQYF. In nucleotides, the CDR3 is TGTGCCAGCAGCCCCCCCGGGAGCTCAGCTAGCCGGGACATTCAGTACTTC.

The V gene is TRBV25-1, the J gene TRBJ2-1; 13 bases are a match to TRBD2. Trimming removed 1 base from V and 10 bases from J; junction bases left unmatched: 7. Germline loops: CDR1 MGHDK, CDR2 SYGVNS. The CDR3 is 16 amino acids. This CDR3 is CASSEFGLAGVGEQFF. In nucleotides, the CDR3 is TGTGCCAGCAGTGAATTCGGACTAGCGGGAGTTGGGGAGCAGTTCTTC. Together with reference TRBV25-1 and TRBJ2-1, the CDR3 gives the full variable domain: EADIYQTPRYLVIGTGKKITLECSQTMGHDKMYWYQQDPGMELHLIHYSYGVNSTEKGDLSSESTVSRIRTEHFPLTLESARPSHTSQYLCASSEFGLAGVGEQFFGPGTRLTVL.

In DNA, the CDR3 is TGTGCCAGCACCCCGAGGGCAGGGGCCTACAATGAGCAGTTCTTC. Translation gives CASTPRAGAYNEQFF. The genes are TRBV6-5 and TRBJ2-1; TRBD1 is a possible D gene (6 bases). CDR1 MNHEY and CDR2 SVGAGI come from the germline V gene. Trimming took off 7 bases at V and 2 bases at J, with 15 bases between the two ends. The CDR3 length is 15 residues.

This chain joins TRBV14 and TRBJ2-3; TRBD2 might be the D (5 bases). The germline V gene has CDR1 SGHDN and CDR2 FVKESK. The V end lost 1 base, the J end lost 4 bases, and 15 bases lay between the germline ends. The CDR3 loop spans 16 amino acids. The CDR3 region has the DNA TGTGCCAGCAGCCAAGTGGCCTCCGCGGGTCCAGATACGCAGTATTTT. Protein: CASSQVASAGPDTQYF.

The chain recombines TRBV11-2 with TRBJ2-1; 12 bases match TRBD1. CDR3 length equals 13 residues. J lost 9 bases, V lost 8 bases, and 5 bases had no gene match. Germline V gives CDR1 SGHAT, CDR2 FQNNGV. The CDR3, as DNA: TGTGCCAGCTCCGGGACAGGGGGCTCTGAGCAGTTCTTC. Residues: CASSGTGGSEQFF.

This sequence joins TRBV19 and TRBJ2-2, with D perhaps matching TRBD1 or TRBD2 (5 bases each). Trimming removed 0 bases from V and 7 bases from J, with 9 bases in between. This CDR3 has 14 amino acids. Germline CDR1 and CDR2: LNHDA and SQIVND (reference sequence). The DNA for the CDR3 is TGTGCCAGTAGTATAGACCCTGGGGGCGGGGAGCTGTTTTTT. It specifies CASSIDPGGGELFF.

The rearrangement uses TRBV6-1 and TRBJ1-4, with TRBD1 matching over 7 bases. Germline V gives CDR1 MNHNS, CDR2 SASEGT. There are 15 residues in the CDR3. With V trimmed by 2 bases and J by 12 bases, 12 bases remained unmatched. As DNA, the CDR3 is TGTGCCAGCAGTGAACTGGGGGGCTTCACAGGGGAACTGTTTTTT. Translated, it gives CASSELGGFTGELFF.